This TCR beta chain was identified during a study of shared clonotypes between healthy human individuals (dated by TCRdb to about 2020). Background for the entire study: The cohort included a few men and a couple of women between 18 and 49 years of age. Libraries were prepared and TCR repertoires were sequenced by different laboratories using diverse techniques, in order to increase sequencing depth and limit assay-specific biases. The study deeply sequenced blood TCR repertoires of 5 or 6 healthy adults to estimate repertoire size and the extent of clonotype sharing between individuals. Each donor's leukapheresis produced roughly between about 0.9 and 9.5 billion PBMCs. For each donor, CD4 naive and CD4 memory were each given three plates, CD8 naive was given two plates, and CD8 memory was given one plate. Broad study findings and their caveats: Larger estimated clonotype richness was generally found for naive subsets than for memory subsets. Because the study included only a small number of donors, the genetic and exposure-history diversity represented was limited. Sharing across a few donors was observed for around 5% of naive CD4, under 4% of naive CD8, 2% to 2.5% of memory CD4, and around 0.4% of memory CD8 clonotypes. Incomplete sequencing was indicated by rarefaction of sorted-subset datasets, despite the large sequencing depth. Sampling was restricted to blood, and TCR repertoires in tissues likely differ from the TCR repertoires found in blood. Pairwise subsampling indicated that sequencing depth was expected to affect the degree of clonotype sharing among donors. Higher generation probabilities were observed for clonotypes shared by all four sorted-subset donors than for non-shared clonotypes.

The donors were healthy, HIV-negative adults with no recently reported acute infections or vaccinations. All donors were Caucasian adults living in Nashville, Tennessee, USA. CD4+ T cells were enriched by magnetic negative selection, after which naive cells were positively selected on CD45RA and the negative fraction was taken as the memory subset. Blood was collected by leukapheresis, and PBMCs were isolated by Ficoll-Histopaque density gradient centrifugation and then cryopreserved in liquid nitrogen vapor phase. Purity and quantity of every magnetically sorted T cell population were checked by analytical flow cytometry. Genomic DNA was isolated from each sorted fraction and quantified by UV absorbance on a Nanodrop 2000c. This clone was detected only once. What antigen it recognizes has not been identified. The input lacks base qualities; no much larger clone sits a single base away. Inclusive of the bounding cysteine and phenylalanine, the CDR3 is 14 residues long. The sequence is cut down to CDR3 DNA, 42 bases in frame from base 1. Sequences MDHEN (CDR1) and SYDVKM (CDR2) are obtained from the germline V gene. V is cut by 7 bases and J by 4 bases, and the space between the germline ends is 16 bases.

TCR CDR3 regions were amplified from genomic DNA by multiplex PCR using the deep immunoSEQ assay. Genomic DNA extracted from each cell subset was distributed evenly over all wells of several immunoSEQ 96-well plates, and each plate served as one replicate. Each replicate PCR for sorted subsets received roughly 0.2 ug genomic DNA, equal to about 29,000 T cell genomes. Purified libraries were quantified with a Qubit 3.0 fluorometer, sized on a Bioanalyzer 2100, and re-quantified with the KAPA Library Quantification kit. A separate single-read 150-cycle Illumina NextSeq 550 flow cell was used to sequence each immunoSEQ 96-well plate. As for the authors' bioinformatics: Because the immunoSEQ output included only junctional sequences and no quality scores, the filtering could not be the same as the filtering used for full-length reads. To assign V/J genes and CDR3, sequences were annotated using PyIR, a Python wrapper for IgBLAST v1.9, with IMGT germline references. Reads were filtered out if the reads had weak V/J assignments (E-value above 1e-6), no CDR3, stop codons, out-of-frame junctions, or ambiguous translated residues. V3J clonotypes were defined by identical inferred V gene, J gene, and CDR3 amino acid sequence. Percentage overlap between repertoires was computed as shared unique clonotypes divided by the size of the smaller repertoire. Three approaches were used to assess repertoire richness: RTK rarefaction, the Chao1 estimator, and Recon v2.1 estimates of unobserved clonotypes. OLGA was used to compute generation probabilities for all TCRbeta clonotypes that the gDNA method yielded from four donors. Sourced from immuneACCESS, this table was stored by TCRdb with only in-frame sequences that have V and J called. A share of the clones is absent; for the studies checked, an unresolved V gene accounts for under half, and the remainder has no known explanation. That table supplies the V and J calls and clone size; D and trimming were determined from the DNA. The sample table records approximately 340,000 clones; around 74% of these occur just once. The ten largest clones add up to approximately 10% of the sample.

Sequences were obtained from memory CD4+ T cells sorted from blood. What this sample's cell subset or site label stands for: CD45RA-negative fraction. This receptor was identified in a man aged 25-40 years in good health. The chain joins TRBV28 to TRBJ1-2, and possibly TRBD1, on 6 matching bases. The nucleotides read TGTGCCAGCACCCGAGGGGGATTTGTCTATGGCTACACCTTC. This sequence encodes CASTRGGFVYGYTF.